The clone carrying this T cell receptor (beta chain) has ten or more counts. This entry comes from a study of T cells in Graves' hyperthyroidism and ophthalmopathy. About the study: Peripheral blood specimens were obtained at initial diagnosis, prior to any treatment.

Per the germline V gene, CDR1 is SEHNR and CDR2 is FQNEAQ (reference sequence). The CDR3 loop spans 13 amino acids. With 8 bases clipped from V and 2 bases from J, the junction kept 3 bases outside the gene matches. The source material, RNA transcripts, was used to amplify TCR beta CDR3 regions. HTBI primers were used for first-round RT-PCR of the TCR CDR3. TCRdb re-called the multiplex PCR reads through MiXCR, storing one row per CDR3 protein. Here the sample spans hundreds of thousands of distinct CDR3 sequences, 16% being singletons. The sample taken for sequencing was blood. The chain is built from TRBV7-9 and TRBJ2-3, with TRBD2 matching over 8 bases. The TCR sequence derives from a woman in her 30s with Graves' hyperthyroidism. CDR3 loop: CASLREVTDTQYF. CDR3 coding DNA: TGTGCCAGCTTGCGGGAGGTCACAGATACGCAGTATTTT. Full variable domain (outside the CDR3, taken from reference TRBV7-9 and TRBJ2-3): DTGVSQNPRHKITKRGQNVTFRCDPISEHNRLYWYRQTLGQGPEFLTYFQNEAQLEKSRLLSDRFSAERPKGSFSTLEIQRTEQGDSAMYLCASLREVTDTQYFGPGTRLTVL.